The sequence of this T cell receptor beta chain was determined in a study of shared clonotypes between healthy human individuals. The CDR3 runs to 16 residues. V lost 3 bases and J 5 bases, leaving 16 bases between the germline ends. Germline V lookup: CDR1 MDHEN, CDR2 SYDVKM. Donors included only healthy HIV-negative adults lacking recent acute infections or vaccinations. Everyone who donated was a Caucasian adult who lived in Nashville, Tennessee. The test was conducted at deep level. The sequenced material, unsorted PBMC DNA, was run on ten immunoSEQ deep assay plates. Only in-frame clones appear in the TCRdb table, and some are missing; sequencing was by immunoSEQ multiplex PCR. Among more than 450,000 clones listed, more than 65% were seen once.

This sequence originates from a woman aged 40 to 49 in good health. Some clones in this sample may be carry-over from other donors' samples. Sequencing was carried out using PBMCs. The chain joins TRBV28 to TRBJ2-2; D is perhaps TRBD2 (6 bases). The CDR3 sequence is CASSLGGRKGTGELFF. The CDR3 nucleotides read TGTGCCAGCAGTTTGGGGGGAAGGAAGGGTACCGGGGAGCTGTTTTTT.